This T cell receptor beta chain was identified during a study of CD8+ T cells in alopecia areata. About the research overall: Tofacitinib was taken orally by treated patients, and the dose was 5 to 10 mg twice daily. The authors scored treated patients' severity by affected scalp percentage.

Extracted RNA was reverse transcribed, and the resulting cDNA served as sequencing template. Here immunoSEQ multiplex PCR was the method, and the copy in TCRdb shows in-frame clones only, minus some. The sample includes under 150,000 clones, approximately 51% of them seen just once. Only one count was recorded for this clone. V was shortened by 2 bases and J by 2 bases, with 9 bases between the two germline ends. The V gene's germline CDR1 is SEHNR and CDR2 FQNEAQ (reference sequence). The CDR3 loop spans 15 amino acids. The treatment was: oral pan-JAK inhibitor, 5-10 mg twice daily. Source: CD4+ T cells sorted from blood, taken at week 24, from a patient treated with tofacitinib. The V call is TRBV7-9, the J call TRBJ2-2, with a tentative D call TRBD1 (5 bases). The TCR originated in a human donor with alopecia areata. The CDR3 region has the DNA TGTGCCAGCAGCTTACAGGGCTATAACACCGGGGAGCTGTTTTTT. It encodes CASSLQGYNTGELFF.